The rows below give T cell receptor beta chains drawn from one sample of a study of cytomegalovirus exposure and HLA in healthy donors. Generated by immunoSEQ multiplex PCR, the TCRdb table keeps only in-frame clones and is missing some. Counted here are 13,000 to 15,000 clones, approximately 57% occurring once; the ten biggest clones make up approximately 15%. The sample consisted of PBMCs. The receptors here all came from a woman aged 45 to 65 in good health and CMV-seropositive. CDR3s include the opening cysteine and the closing phenylalanine or tryptophan. The order of the fields is V gene, D gene, J gene, clone size, CDR3 protein, CDR3 DNA. D genes are given only for firm matches. Size is stated for part of the rows, as once, few or many counts, or as a class when the clone is expanded.

TRBV30	TRBD1	TRBJ1-2	.	CAWTPLDRASGYTF	TGTGCCTGGACCCCCCTGGACAGGGCGTCTGGCTACACCTTC
TRBV4-2	.	TRBJ1-5	.	CASSHNRVGFEPQHF	TGTGCCAGCAGTCATAACAGGGTTGGGTTTGAACCCCAGCATTTT
TRBV29-1	.	TRBJ2-7	few	CSVDQGGYEQYF	TGCAGCGTTGATCAAGGAGGCTACGAGCAGTACTTC
TRBV11-2	.	TRBJ2-5	.	CASSADGSTGTQYF	TGTGCCAGCAGCGCTGACGGGTCCACGGGGACCCAGTACTTC
TRBV30	.	TRBJ2-7	.	CAWSTWRGDHEQYF	TGTGCCTGGAGTACCTGGCGGGGAGACCACGAGCAGTACTTC
TRBV11-2	TRBD2	TRBJ2-7	few	CASSLGGLVQYF	TGTGCCAGCAGCTTAGGAGGACTAGTACAGTACTTC
TRBV6-6	.	TRBJ2-7	few	CASSYGPTWNF	TGTGCCAGCAGTTACGGGCCAACCTGGAACTTC
TRBV29-1	.	TRBJ2-7	.	CSVRHPGSYEQYF	TGCAGCGTACGACACCCGGGAAGCTACGAGCAGTACTTC
TRBV6-4	.	TRBJ2-1	few	CASSDSSGAYNEQFF	TGTGCCAGCAGTGACTCTAGCGGAGCCTACAATGAGCAGTTCTTC
TRBV6-4	.	TRBJ2-1	.	CASSLSSYNEQFF	TGTGCCAGCAGCCTGTCCTCCTACAATGAGCAGTTCTTC
TRBV30	TRBD1	TRBJ1-1	.	CAWSLGTGFAMNTEAFF	TGTGCCTGGAGTCTCGGGACAGGGTTCGCGATGAACACTGAAGCTTTCTTT
TRBV25-1	TRBD1	TRBJ1-1	.	CASSGQGKEDTEAFF	TGTGCCAGCAGTGGACAGGGGAAAGAAGACACTGAAGCTTTCTTT
TRBV30	TRBD1	TRBJ1-1	.	CAWSGDRGNTEAFF	TGTGCCTGGAGTGGAGACAGGGGGAACACTGAAGCTTTCTTT
TRBV6-1	.	TRBJ1-2	.	CASSGYRNYGYTF	TGTGCCAGCAGTGGGTACAGAAACTATGGCTACACCTTC
TRBV7-2	TRBD2	TRBJ2-5	.	CASSFMAGVGETQYF	TGTGCCAGCAGCTTTATGGCGGGAGTTGGGGAGACCCAGTACTTC
TRBV25-1	TRBD1	TRBJ1-2	.	CASSEWKTGNYGYTF	TGTGCCAGCAGTGAATGGAAGACAGGGAACTATGGCTACACCTTC
TRBV10-3	TRBD1	TRBJ1-2	.	CAISDPGQGLYGYTF	TGTGCCATCAGTGACCCGGGACAGGGACTCTATGGCTACACCTTC
TRBV28	.	TRBJ2-7	.	CASSLQGLLAF	TGTGCCAGCAGTTTACAGGGGTTATTAGCCTTC
TRBV4-2	.	TRBJ1-5	.	CASSQEDSQDQPQHF	TGTGCCAGCAGCCAAGAGGATAGTCAGGATCAGCCCCAGCATTTT
TRBV6-6	TRBD1	TRBJ1-1	.	CASSYSTGLAFF	TGTGCCAGCAGTTACTCGACAGGGCTTGCTTTCTTT
TRBV5-1	.	TRBJ2-7	.	CASSLGQVYEQYF	TGCGCCAGCAGCTTGGGGCAGGTCTACGAGCAGTACTTC
TRBV28	.	TRBJ1-2	.	CASSFTQGMKSYTF	TGTGCCAGCAGTTTTACACAGGGCATGAAGAGCTACACCTTC
TRBV27	.	TRBJ1-2	.	CASSLHRDYGYTF	TGTGCCAGCAGTTTACACAGGGACTATGGCTACACCTTC
TRBV19	.	TRBJ1-2	.	CASSIQVRNGYTF	TGTGCCAGTAGTATTCAGGTCAGGAACGGCTACACCTTC
TRBV5-1	TRBD2	TRBJ2-1	.	CASSRSLAGVGNEQFF	TGCGCCAGCAGCCGGTCCCTAGCGGGAGTGGGCAATGAGCAGTTCTTC
TRBV6-6	.	TRBJ2-7	.	CASSYFGTSYEQYF	TGTGCCAGCAGTTACTTCGGGACTTCTTACGAGCAGTACTTC
TRBV10-3	.	TRBJ1-2	.	CAISETAGNGYTF	TGTGCCATCAGTGAGACGGCAGGGAATGGCTACACCTTC
TRBV28	TRBD1	TRBJ1-2	.	CASSRQGAGGYTF	TGTGCCAGCAGTCGACAGGGGGCTGGTGGCTACACCTTC
TRBV28	.	TRBJ2-3	.	CASSFLQGAADTQYF	TGTGCCAGCAGTTTTCTCCAGGGCGCCGCAGATACGCAGTATTTT
TRBV15	.	TRBJ1-1	.	CATALQPGLKAFF	TGTGCCACCGCCCTTCAACCGGGACTAAAAGCTTTCTTT
TRBV10-3	TRBD2	TRBJ2-7	.	CAISDRGGASYEQYF	TGTGCCATCAGTGACCGCGGGGGGGCGTCCTACGAGCAGTACTTC
TRBV6-1	.	TRBJ2-7	.	CASSIELGGMYEQYF	TGTGCCAGCAGCATAGAACTTGGAGGGATGTACGAGCAGTACTTC
TRBV20-1	TRBD1	TRBJ1-1	.	CSARGQGGAFF	TGCAGTGCTAGGGGGCAGGGGGGTGCTTTCTTT
TRBV29-1	.	TRBJ2-7	once	CSVVWASSAYEQYF	TGCAGCGTTGTCTGGGCCTCGTCCGCCTACGAGCAGTACTTC
TRBV7-3	.	TRBJ2-1	.	CASSQTSRGEQFF	TGTGCCAGCAGCCAAACATCAAGGGGTGAGCAGTTCTTC
TRBV28	.	TRBJ1-2	.	CASSPGGGNGYTF	TGTGCCAGCAGTCCGGGAGGAGGGAATGGCTACACCTTC
TRBV29-1	.	TRBJ1-2	.	CSVVSGTYYGYTF	TGCAGCGTTGTCTCCGGGACTTACTATGGCTACACCTTC